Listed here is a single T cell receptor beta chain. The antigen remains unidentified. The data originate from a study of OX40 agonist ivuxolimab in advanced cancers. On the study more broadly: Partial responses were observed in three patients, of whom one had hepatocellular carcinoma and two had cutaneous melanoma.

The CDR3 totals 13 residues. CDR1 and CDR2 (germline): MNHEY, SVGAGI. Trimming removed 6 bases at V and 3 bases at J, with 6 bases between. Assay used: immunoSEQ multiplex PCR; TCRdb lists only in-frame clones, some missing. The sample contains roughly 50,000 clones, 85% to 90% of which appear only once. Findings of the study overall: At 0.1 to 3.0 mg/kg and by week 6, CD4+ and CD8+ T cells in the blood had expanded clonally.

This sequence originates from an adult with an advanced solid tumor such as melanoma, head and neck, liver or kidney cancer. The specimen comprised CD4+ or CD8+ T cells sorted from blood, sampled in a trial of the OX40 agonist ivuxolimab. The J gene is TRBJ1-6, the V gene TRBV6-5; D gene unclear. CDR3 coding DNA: TGTGCCAGCAGCCTACTCTATAATTCACCCCTCCACTTT. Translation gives CASSLLYNSPLHF.